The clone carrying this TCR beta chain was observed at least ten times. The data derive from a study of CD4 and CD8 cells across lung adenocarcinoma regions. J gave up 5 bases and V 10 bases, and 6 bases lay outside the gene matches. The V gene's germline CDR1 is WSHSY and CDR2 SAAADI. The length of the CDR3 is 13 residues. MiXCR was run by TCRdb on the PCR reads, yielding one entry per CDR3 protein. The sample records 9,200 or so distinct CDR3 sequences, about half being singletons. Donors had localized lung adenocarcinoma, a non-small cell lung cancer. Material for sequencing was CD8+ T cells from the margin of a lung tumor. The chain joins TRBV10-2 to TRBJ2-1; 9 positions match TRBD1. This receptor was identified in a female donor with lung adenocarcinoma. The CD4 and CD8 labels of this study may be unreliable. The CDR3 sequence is CAIRTGADNEQFF. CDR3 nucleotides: TGCGCCATCAGGACAGGGGCGGACAATGAGCAGTTCTTC.